These 17 T cell receptor beta chains were sequenced from one sample in a study of post-analysis software for immune sequencing data. Regarding the study as a whole: Five TRBV segments appeared more often in patients than in controls, and TRBV5-6, TRBV5-1 and TRBV20-1 were among these.

Unique molecular identifiers featured in each of the TCR beta cDNA libraries. Each CDR3 protein gets one entry after TCRdb re-called the PCR reads with MiXCR. The sample carries around 200,000 distinct CDR3 sequences, roughly 28% recorded once. Their antigens remain unidentified. Sequencing was done on a sample of blood. The receptors were sampled from a girl aged 2-17 years with multiple sclerosis.

A word on this clonotype: A much larger clone sits a single nucleotide away, making a read error possible. The V gene is TRBV7-9, the J gene TRBJ2-5; the D gene is possibly TRBD1 (6 bases). The J call is uncertain, as TRBJ2-1 better fits the DNA end. The CDR3 is 14 amino acids. The germline V gene has CDR1 SEHNR and CDR2 FQNEAQ (reference sequence). CDR3 in amino acids: CASKSGDIQETQFF. CDR3 bases: TGTGCCAGCAAATCCGGGGACATCCAAGAGACCCAGTTCTTC.

This clonotype was seen only a few times. The V call is TRBV5-1, the J call TRBJ1-2, with D possibly being TRBD1 (5 bases). Trimming removed 0 bases at V and 4 bases at J, with 7 bases between. CDR1 and CDR2 from the germline V gene are SGHRS and YFSETQ. This CDR3 has 13 amino acids. The chain's CDR3 is CASSLEGPYGYTF. The CDR3 nucleotides are TGCGCCAGCAGCTTGGAGGGGCCCTATGGCTACACCTTC.

There are many counts of this clonotype. This rearrangement joins TRBV5-6 to TRBJ2-5; 7 bases align to TRBD2. V shed 3 bases and J 7 bases; nucleotides not matched to a gene: 12. Per the germline V gene, CDR1 is SGHDT and CDR2 is YYEEEE. CDR3 length equals 15 residues. This CDR3 is CASSSRLAWGGTQYF. CDR3 DNA: TGTGCCAGCAGCTCCCGACTAGCATGGGGGGGGACCCAGTACTTC.

A word on this clonotype: This clone may be a read error of a much larger clone one base away. CDR3 bases: TGTGCCAGCAGTTTATTGACCCTGCCTGGTGTCACAGATACGCAGTATTTT. Protein product: CASSLLTLPGVTDTQYF. V and J are TRBV27 and TRBJ2-3; D remains ambiguous. V was trimmed by 1 base and J by 2 bases, leaving 16 bases between them. The germline CDR1 and CDR2 sequences are MNHEY and SMNVEV (reference sequence). CDR3 length: 17 amino acids.

The V gene is TRBV21-1, the J gene TRBJ2-2; the table's D gene call, TRBD1, was not cross checked with the DNA. TRBV21-1 is noted as a pseudogene. The CDR3 sequence is 16 residues long. CDR3 DNA sequence: TGTGCCAGCAGCGACCCCCGGGACGAAGGGGCCGGGGAGCTGTTTTTT. It translates to CASSDPRDEGAGELFF.

This rearrangement joins TRBV28 to TRBJ1-5, with a tentative D call TRBD1 (5 bases). The CDR3 has 15 residues. V was pared by 6 bases and J by 4 bases, with 16 bases between. Germline CDR1 is MDHEN and CDR2 is SYDVKM. The CDR3 bases are TGTGCCAGCAGCATTGGGACCGTGGGGAATCAGCCCCAGCATTTT. The encoded protein is CASSIGTVGNQPQHF.

The J gene is TRBJ2-6, the V gene TRBV5-1; 10 nucleotides line up with TRBD1. Germline loops: CDR1 SGHRS, CDR2 YFSETQ. The J segment lost 1 base and the V segment lost 0 bases, leaving 10 bases of the junction unmatched. This CDR3 region has 20 residues. CDR3 in DNA: TGCGCCAGCAGCTTGGCCCTACCGGGACAGGGGCGGTCTGGGGCCAACGTCCTGACTTTC. Protein product: CASSLALPGQGRSGANVLTF. The variable domain in full, with the rest retrieved from reference TRBV5-1 and TRBJ2-6, is KAGVTQTPRYLIKTRGQQVTLSCSPISGHRSVSWYQQTPGQGLQFLFEYFSETQRNKGNFPGRFSGRQFSNSRSEMNVSTLELGDSALYLCASSLALPGQGRSGANVLTFGAGSRLTVL.

Many counts were recorded for this clonotype. The CDR3 sequence is CASSLAGAGDEQFF. The CDR3 nucleotides are TGCGCCAGCAGCCTAGCGGGGGCCGGGGATGAGCAGTTCTTC. This sequence joins TRBV10-2 and TRBJ2-1; 10 bases fit TRBD2. V shed 6 bases and J 8 bases; nucleotides not matched to a gene: 7. The germline V gene encodes CDR1 WSHSY and CDR2 SAAADI. CDR3 length equals 14 residues.

This clonotype has a handful of counts. The chain uses TRBV28 and TRBJ1-1, with 11 bases that match TRBD1. This CDR3 is 15 amino acids long. With V trimmed by 5 bases and J by 7 bases, 9 bases remained unmatched. Germline V gene sequence: CDR1 MDHEN, CDR2 SYDVKM. CDR3 in amino acids: CASSTAGQGESEAFF. The CDR3 region has the DNA TGTGCCAGCAGTACAGCGGGACAGGGGGAGAGTGAAGCTTTCTTT.

This clonotype was counted between two and nine times. A much larger clonotype is one base distant, so this may be a read error. This chain links TRBV10-3 with TRBJ2-6, with a possible D match to TRBD1 (6 bases). Germline CDR1 reads ENHRY; CDR2 reads SYGVKD. Trimming pared 8 bases from V and 0 bases from J, leaving 14 bases between. CDR3 size: 16 residues. The CDR3 protein is CAIQPGQSSGANVLTF. The CDR3 nucleotides are TGTGCCATCCAGCCGGGACAAAGCTCTGGGGCCAACGTCCTGACTTTC.

Concerning this clonotype: A much larger clone sits a single nucleotide away, making a read error possible. The rearrangement uses TRBV7-3 and TRBJ2-1; TRBD2 aligns across 7 bases. CDR1 SGHTA and CDR2 FQGTGA come from the germline V gene. The CDR3 runs 16 residues. Unmatched junction bases numbered 16, after V lost 4 bases and J lost 10 bases. CDR3 amino acids: CASSYLDGGTFGEQFF. CDR3 sequence (DNA): TGTGCCAGCAGCTACCTTGACGGGGGGACCTTCGGCGAGCAGTTCTTC.

This clonotype has ten or more counts. The J gene is TRBJ2-7, the V gene TRBV7-9, with 10 bases matching TRBD2. From germline, CDR1 is SEHNR and CDR2 FQNEAQ (reference sequence). V trimming: 3 bases; J trimming: 4 bases; junction bases outside the gene matches: 9. The CDR3 loop spans 16 amino acids. CDR3 loop: CASSFLAGVKAYEQYF. The CDR3 DNA follows: TGTGCCAGCAGCTTCCTAGCGGGAGTTAAGGCGTACGAGCAGTACTTC.

V and J are TRBV4-1 and TRBJ1-1, with a tentative D call TRBD1 (6 bases). The V and J ends lost 0 bases and 5 bases respectively, with 22 bases between them. Germline V CDR1 and CDR2: MGHRA, YSYEKL. The CDR3 runs 18 residues. CDR3 residues: CASSQDRGGYRGGTEAFF. The CDR3 DNA sequence: TGCGCCAGCAGCCAAGATAGAGGGGGATACCGTGGGGGGACTGAAGCTTTCTTT.

This clonotype has ten or more counts. The chain is built from TRBV5-1 and TRBJ2-5, with D possibly being TRBD2 (6 bases). CDR1 is SGHRS and CDR2 is YFSETQ in the germline V gene. Trimming removed 4 bases at V and 4 bases at J, with 17 bases between. This CDR3 contains 15 residues. The CDR3 spells CASSPSIGGRETQYF. DNA of the CDR3: TGCGCCAGCAGCCCGTCGATCGGAGGGAGAGAGACCCAGTACTTC.

In this sample, this clonotype turned up many times. J is TRBJ2-1 and V is TRBV6-5; 7 nucleotides line up with TRBD2. Germline-derived CDR1 and CDR2 are MNHEY and SVGAGI. J gave up 4 bases and V 2 bases, and 8 bases lay outside the gene matches. The CDR3 length is 16 residues. CDR3: CASSYDRAGAYNEQFF. Written as DNA, the CDR3 is TGTGCCAGCAGTTACGATCGGGCGGGAGCTTACAATGAGCAGTTCTTC.

The V gene is TRBV11-2, the J gene TRBJ1-1, with 7 bases that match TRBD1. With V trimmed by 6 bases and J by 4 bases, 5 bases remained unmatched. The CDR3 covers 13 residues. Germline values: CDR1 SGHAT, CDR2 FQNNGV. The chain's CDR3 is CASSYGQVTEAFF. The DNA of the CDR3 is TGTGCCAGCAGTTACGGACAGGTCACTGAAGCTTTCTTT.

As concerns this clonotype: The junction shows a germline mismatch at one end, possibly a read error. CDR3 nucleotide sequence: TGCGCCGGCAACCCCGGGACAAAGAACACTGAGGCTTTCTTT. Amino acid sequence: CAGNPGTKNTEAFF. The chain joins TRBV5-1 to TRBJ1-1; a weak D match, TRBD1 (6 bases). From germline, CDR1 is SGHRS and CDR2 YFSETQ. The CDR3 runs 14 residues.